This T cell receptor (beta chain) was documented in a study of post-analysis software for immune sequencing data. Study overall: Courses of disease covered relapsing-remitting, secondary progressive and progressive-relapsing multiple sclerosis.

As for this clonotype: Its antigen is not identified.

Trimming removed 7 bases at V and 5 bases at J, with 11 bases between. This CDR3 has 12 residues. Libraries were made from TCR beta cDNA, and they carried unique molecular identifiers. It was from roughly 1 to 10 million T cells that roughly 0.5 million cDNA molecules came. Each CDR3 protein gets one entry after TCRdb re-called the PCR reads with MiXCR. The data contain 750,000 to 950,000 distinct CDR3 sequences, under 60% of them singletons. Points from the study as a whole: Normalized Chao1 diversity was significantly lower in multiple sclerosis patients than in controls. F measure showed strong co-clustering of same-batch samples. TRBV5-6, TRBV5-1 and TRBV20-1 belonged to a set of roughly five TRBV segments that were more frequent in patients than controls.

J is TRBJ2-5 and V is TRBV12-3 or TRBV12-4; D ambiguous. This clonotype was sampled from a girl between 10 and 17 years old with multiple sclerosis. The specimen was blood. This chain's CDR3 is CASTFSWETQYF. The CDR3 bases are TGTGCCAGCACCTTCAGTTGGGAGACCCAGTACTTC.